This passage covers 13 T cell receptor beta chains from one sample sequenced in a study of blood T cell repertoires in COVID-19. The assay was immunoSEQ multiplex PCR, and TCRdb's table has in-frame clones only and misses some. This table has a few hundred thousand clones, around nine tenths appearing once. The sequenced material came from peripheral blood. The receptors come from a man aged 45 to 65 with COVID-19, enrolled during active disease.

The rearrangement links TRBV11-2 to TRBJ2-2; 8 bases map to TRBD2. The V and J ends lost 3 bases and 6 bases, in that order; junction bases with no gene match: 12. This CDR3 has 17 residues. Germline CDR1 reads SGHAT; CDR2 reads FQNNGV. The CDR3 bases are TGTGCCAGCAGCTTTAACCCGGGGACTAGGACTCCCGGGGAGCTGTTTTTT. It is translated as CASSFNPGTRTPGELFF.

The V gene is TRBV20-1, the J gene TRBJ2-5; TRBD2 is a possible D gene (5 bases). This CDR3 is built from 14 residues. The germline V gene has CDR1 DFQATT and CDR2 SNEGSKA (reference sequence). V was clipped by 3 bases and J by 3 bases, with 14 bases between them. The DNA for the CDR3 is TGCAGTGCTAGTCTTCCCCGGGGTAAAGAGACCCAGTACTTC. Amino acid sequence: CSASLPRGKETQYF.

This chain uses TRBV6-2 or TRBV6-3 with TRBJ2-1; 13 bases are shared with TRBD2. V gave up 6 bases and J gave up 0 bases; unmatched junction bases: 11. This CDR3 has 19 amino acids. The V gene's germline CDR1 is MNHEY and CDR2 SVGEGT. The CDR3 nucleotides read TGTGCCAGCAGCCGGACTAGCGGGGGAGTCCTAAGCTCCTACAATGAGCAGTTCTTC. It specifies CASSRTSGGVLSSYNEQFF.

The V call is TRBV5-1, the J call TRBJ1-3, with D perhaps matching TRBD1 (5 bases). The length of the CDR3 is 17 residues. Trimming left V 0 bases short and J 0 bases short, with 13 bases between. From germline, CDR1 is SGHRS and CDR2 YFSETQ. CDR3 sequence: CASSLVGPSYSGNTIYF. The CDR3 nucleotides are TGCGCCAGCAGCTTGGTGGGGCCTTCCTACTCTGGAAACACCATATATTTT.

The CDR3 DNA sequence: TGTGCCAGCAGCCCCATGACCGGGGAGCTGTTTTTT. This sequence encodes CASSPMTGELFF. This chain links TRBV7-9 with TRBJ2-2; the D is unclear. The CDR3 spans 12 residues. V was clipped by 5 bases and J by 5 bases, with 6 bases between them. Germline loops: CDR1 SEHNR, CDR2 FQNEAQ (reference sequence).

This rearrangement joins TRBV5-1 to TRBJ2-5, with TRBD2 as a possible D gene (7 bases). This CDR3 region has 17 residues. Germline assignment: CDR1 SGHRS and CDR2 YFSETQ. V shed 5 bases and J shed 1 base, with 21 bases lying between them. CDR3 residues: CASRSVQGRGPQETQYF. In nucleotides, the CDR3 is TGCGCCAGCAGATCAGTTCAGGGGCGGGGGCCCCAAGAGACCCAGTACTTC.

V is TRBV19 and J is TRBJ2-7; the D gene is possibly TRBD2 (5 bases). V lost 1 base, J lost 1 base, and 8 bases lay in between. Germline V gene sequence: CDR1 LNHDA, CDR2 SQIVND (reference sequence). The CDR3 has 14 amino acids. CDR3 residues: CASSIASGSYEQYF. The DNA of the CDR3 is TGTGCCAGTAGTATAGCCTCGGGGTCCTACGAGCAGTACTTC.

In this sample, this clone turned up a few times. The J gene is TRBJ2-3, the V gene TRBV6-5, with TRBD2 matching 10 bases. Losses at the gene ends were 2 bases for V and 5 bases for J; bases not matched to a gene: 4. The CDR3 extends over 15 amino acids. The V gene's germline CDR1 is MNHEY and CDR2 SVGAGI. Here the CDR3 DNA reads TGTGCCAGCAGTTACGCTAGCGGGAGCGGAGATACGCAGTATTTT. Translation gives CASSYASGSGDTQYF.

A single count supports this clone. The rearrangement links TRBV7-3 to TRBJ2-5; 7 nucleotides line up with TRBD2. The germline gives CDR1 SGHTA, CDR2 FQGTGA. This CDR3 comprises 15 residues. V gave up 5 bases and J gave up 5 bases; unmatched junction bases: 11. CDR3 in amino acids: CASSPLGRGGETQYF. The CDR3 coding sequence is TGTGCCAGCAGCCCATTGGGGAGGGGAGGGGAGACCCAGTACTTC.

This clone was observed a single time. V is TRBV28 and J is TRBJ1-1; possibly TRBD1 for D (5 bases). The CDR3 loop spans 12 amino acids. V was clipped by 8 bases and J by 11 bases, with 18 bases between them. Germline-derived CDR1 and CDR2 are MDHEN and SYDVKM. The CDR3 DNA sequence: TGTGCCAGCCTTGGGGCCGGAAAGGGGGCTTTCTTT. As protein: CASLGAGKGAFF.

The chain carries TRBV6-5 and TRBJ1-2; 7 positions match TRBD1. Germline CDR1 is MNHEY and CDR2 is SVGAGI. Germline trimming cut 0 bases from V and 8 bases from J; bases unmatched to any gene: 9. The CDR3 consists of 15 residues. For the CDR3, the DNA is TGTGCCAGCAGTTACTCACCTGAGGGGGCGGGAGGCTACACCTTC. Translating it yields CASSYSPEGAGGYTF.

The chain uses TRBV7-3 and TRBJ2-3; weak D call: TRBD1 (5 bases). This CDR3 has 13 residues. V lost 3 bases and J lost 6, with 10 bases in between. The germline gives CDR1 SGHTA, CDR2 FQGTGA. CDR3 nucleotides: TGTGCCAGCAGCTTTCAGGGTGAGGATACGCAGTATTTT. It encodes CASSFQGEDTQYF. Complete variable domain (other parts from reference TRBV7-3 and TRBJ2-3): GAGVSQTPSNKVTEKGKYVELRCDPISGHTALYWYRQSLGQGPEFLIYFQGTGAADDSGLPNDRFFAVRPEGSVSTLKIQRTERGDSAVYLCASSFQGEDTQYFGPGTRLTVL.

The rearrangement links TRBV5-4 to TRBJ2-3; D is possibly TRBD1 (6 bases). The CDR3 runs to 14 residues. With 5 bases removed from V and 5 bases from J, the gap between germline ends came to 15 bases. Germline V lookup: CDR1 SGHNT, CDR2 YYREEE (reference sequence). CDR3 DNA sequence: TGTGCCAGCAGGAGAGGGGGTGGTTTAGATACGCAGTATTTT. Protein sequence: CASRRGGGLDTQYF.